The clone carrying this T cell receptor (beta chain) was counted once. In the original workflow: Estimates of nucleated cell counts were drawn from the amplification of reference gene primers. TCRdb keeps only in-frame clones here, not all; method: immunoSEQ multiplex PCR. The DNA gave D and trimming, while V, J and clone size come from that table. Of 350,000 to 400,000 clones listed, approximately 89% were seen once; the top ten hold 0.8% to 0.9%. This record comes from a study of blood T cell repertoires in COVID-19. Study summary: COVID-19 samples from acute and convalescent phases originated in the United States, Italy and Spain.

Germline V gene data show CDR1 as SEHNR and CDR2 as FQNEAQ (reference sequence). V shed 1 base and J shed 4 bases, with 8 bases lying between them. The CDR3 covers 14 residues. Cohort assignment relied on participant-reported clinical history. Within 2 weeks of study entry, exposed participants had contacted a PCR-confirmed or clinician-diagnosed COVID-19 case. This TCR was sampled from a woman aged 40 to 50 who had been exposed to COVID-19. Sequences were obtained from PBMCs or T cells enriched from blood (not recorded which). The chain joins TRBV7-9 to TRBJ2-1; D is undetermined. This CDR3 reads CASSLDIVYNEQFF. The CDR3 DNA follows: TGTGCCAGCAGCTTAGATATTGTTTACAATGAGCAGTTCTTC. The entire variable domain, with the rest obtained from reference TRBV7-9 and TRBJ2-1, is as follows: DTGVSQNPRHKITKRGQNVTFRCDPISEHNRLYWYRQTLGQGPEFLTYFQNEAQLEKSRLLSDRFSAERPKGSFSTLEIQRTEQGDSAMYLCASSLDIVYNEQFFGPGTRLTVL.